This T cell receptor beta chain came from a study of shared clonotypes between healthy human individuals. The trim removed 5 bases at V and 4 bases at J, leaving 8 bases unmatched. Germline V lookup: CDR1 SGHTA, CDR2 FQGNSA. The CDR3 contains 16 residues. Here immunoSEQ multiplex PCR was the method, and the copy in TCRdb shows in-frame clones only, minus some. The data contain over 750,000 clones, 96% of them singletons. CD45RO-negative CD8 cells positively selected for CCR7 made up the naive population, which excluded terminally differentiated effector memory CD45RA+ cells. This sequence originates from a man aged 25-40 years in good health. The J gene is TRBJ1-4, the V gene TRBV7-2, with 9 bases fitting TRBD1. The sample consisted of naive CD8+ T cells sorted from blood. The CDR3 bases are TGTGCCAGCAGCCCAGGGACAGGGCAAAGTAATGAAAAACTGTTTTTT. It yields the protein CASSPGTGQSNEKLFF. Using reference TRBV7-2 and TRBJ1-4 for the parts outside the CDR3, the full variable domain is GAGVSQSPSNKVTEKGKDVELRCDPISGHTALYWYRQSLGQGLEFLIYFQGNSAPDKSGLPSDRFSAERTGGSVSTLTIQRTQQEDSAVYLCASSPGTGQSNEKLFFGSGTQLSVL.